Below are 11 T cell receptor beta chains sequenced from a single sample in a study of cytomegalovirus exposure and HLA in healthy donors. The primer mix had 60 Vbeta and 13 Jbeta primers. Sequenced by immunoSEQ multiplex PCR; TCRdb stores in-frame clones only, minus some. The sample consists of around 100,000 clones, 73% of them appearing once. Sequenced input: PBMCs. The receptors were gathered from a middle-aged man in good health and CMV-seronegative.

This clone appeared a single time. V is TRBV7-8 and J is TRBJ2-7; D is perhaps TRBD1 (6 bases). There are 16 residues in the CDR3. V was cut by 5 bases and J by 2 bases, with 19 bases left in between. Looked up from germline, CDR1 is SGHVS and CDR2 is FQNEAQ. The CDR3 sequence: CASSGPGTRKTYEQYF. In DNA, the CDR3 is TGTGCCAGCAGCGGACCCGGGACAAGAAAGACCTACGAGCAGTACTTC. Filled out from reference TRBV7-8 and TRBJ2-7, the complete variable domain reads GAGVSQSPRYKVAKRGQDVALRCDPISGHVSLFWYQQALGQGPEFLTYFQNEAQLDKSGLPSDRFFAERPEGSVSTLKIQRTQQEDSAVYLCASSGPGTRKTYEQYFGPGTRLTVT.

The chain links TRBV6-5 to TRBJ2-7, with D perhaps TRBD2 (5 bases). The CDR3 loop spans 15 amino acids. The germline gives CDR1 MNHEY, CDR2 SVGAGI. The ends were cut back, 0 bases at V and 7 bases at J, with 16 bases in the middle. CDR3 protein: CASSYSIEGSREQYF. The CDR3, as DNA: TGTGCCAGCAGTTACTCGATCGAGGGATCGCGGGAGCAGTACTTC.

V gene TRBV4-1 combines with J gene TRBJ2-7, with D unclear. Germline V CDR1 and CDR2: MGHRA, YSYEKL. V shed 0 bases and J shed 0 bases, with 12 bases lying between them. This CDR3 region has 16 residues. CDR3 bases: TGCGCCAGCAGCCAAGATCTGAGTGATGTCTCCTACGAGCAGTACTTC. Protein product: CASSQDLSDVSYEQYF.

The chain links TRBV6-6 to TRBJ1-6; 7 bases align to TRBD1. CDR3 length: 16 amino acids. Trimming cost V 6 bases and J 7 bases; bases outside gene matches: 12. Germline lookup yields CDR1 MNHNY and CDR2 SVGAGI (reference sequence). CDR3 sequence: CASRTPTGSENSPLHF. In DNA form, the CDR3 reads TGTGCCAGCAGAACCCCGACAGGGTCCGAGAATTCACCCCTCCACTTT.

J is TRBJ2-7 and V is TRBV18, with 9 positions matching TRBD2. The trim removed 3 bases at V and 3 bases at J, leaving 6 bases unmatched. CDR1 is KGHSH and CDR2 is LQKENI in the germline V gene. The CDR3 has 15 amino acids. The CDR3 protein is CASSPERGVLYEQYF. The CDR3 DNA reads TGTGCCAGCTCACCGGAGCGGGGGGTCCTCTACGAGCAGTACTTC.

The genes are TRBV2 and TRBJ1-4; a possible D gene is TRBD1 (5 bases). V dropped 2 bases and J dropped 8 bases, with 15 bases sitting between them. Germline loops: CDR1 SNHLY, CDR2 FYNNEI. The CDR3 is made up of 15 amino acids. The CDR3 loop reads CASSERGAGGEKLFF. Written as DNA, the CDR3 is TGTGCCAGCAGTGAACGGGGCGCCGGAGGGGAAAAACTGTTTTTT.

V usage is TRBV11-2 and J usage is TRBJ2-7; tentatively, D is TRBD1 (5 bases). Germline-derived CDR1 and CDR2 are SGHAT and FQNNGV. V was cut by 0 bases and J by 7 bases, with 13 bases left in between. The CDR3 length is 14 residues. This chain's CDR3 is CASSLEGRAGEQYF. DNA for the CDR3: TGTGCCAGCAGCTTAGAGGGCAGGGCAGGAGAGCAGTACTTC.

Only a few counts were recorded for this clone. V gene TRBV28 combines with J gene TRBJ1-1; TRBD1 agrees at 8 bases. Germline values: CDR1 MDHEN, CDR2 SYDVKM. J lost 10 bases, V lost 5 bases, and 15 bases had no gene match. The CDR3 runs to 15 residues. CDR3 DNA sequence: TGTGCCAGCAGTCCTCCCCGACAGGGGAGCGTGGGAGCTTTCTTT. It encodes CASSPPRQGSVGAFF.

This chain connects TRBV5-1 to TRBJ1-2; D gene ambiguous. The germline gives CDR1 SGHRS, CDR2 YFSETQ. The CDR3 runs to 13 residues. V gave up 6 bases and J gave up 1 base, with 10 bases separating them. The CDR3 protein is CASKEDGNYGYTF. The CDR3, as DNA: TGCGCCAGCAAGGAGGATGGTAACTATGGCTACACCTTC.

This chain connects TRBV5-4 to TRBJ2-5; D is perhaps TRBD2 (6 bases). This CDR3 region has 14 residues. V was cut by 2 bases and J by 5 bases, with 13 bases left in between. In germline, CDR1 is SGHNT, CDR2 YYREEE (reference sequence). The CDR3 here is CASSFDSGGETQYF. CDR3 DNA: TGTGCCAGCAGCTTCGATAGCGGAGGGGAGACCCAGTACTTC.

V is TRBV7-9 and J is TRBJ1-6, with D perhaps TRBD1 (5 bases). Trimming shortened V by 7 bases and J by 10 bases, and 20 bases separated the two germline ends. This CDR3 has 15 amino acids. Per the germline V gene, CDR1 is SEHNR and CDR2 is FQNEAQ (reference sequence). Here the CDR3 reads CASTNGARGESPLHF. The DNA of the CDR3 is TGTGCCAGCACCAACGGCGCCCGGGGGGAGTCACCCCTCCACTTT.